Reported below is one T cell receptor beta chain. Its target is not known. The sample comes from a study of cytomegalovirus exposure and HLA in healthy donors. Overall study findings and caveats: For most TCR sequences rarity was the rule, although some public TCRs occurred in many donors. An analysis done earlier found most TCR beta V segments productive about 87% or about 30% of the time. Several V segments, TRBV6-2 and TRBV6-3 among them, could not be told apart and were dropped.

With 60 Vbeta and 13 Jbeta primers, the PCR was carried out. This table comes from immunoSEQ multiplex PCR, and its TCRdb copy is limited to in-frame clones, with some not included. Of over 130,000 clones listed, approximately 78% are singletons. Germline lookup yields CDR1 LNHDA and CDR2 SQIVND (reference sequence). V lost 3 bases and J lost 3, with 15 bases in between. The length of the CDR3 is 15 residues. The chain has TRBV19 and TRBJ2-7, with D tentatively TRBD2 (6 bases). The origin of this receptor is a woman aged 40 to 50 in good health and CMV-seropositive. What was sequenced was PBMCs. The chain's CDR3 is CASSISIAVSYEQYF. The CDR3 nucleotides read TGTGCCAGTAGTATTTCCATAGCGGTAAGCTACGAGCAGTACTTC.